The 21 T cell receptor beta chains in this list originate from one sample, sequenced in a study of vaccination and CD4 T cells after COVID-19. The Oncomine TCR Beta short-read assay was applied to DNA of cultured CD4+ T cells. TCRdb fed the PCR reads into MiXCR, producing one record per CDR3 protein. The table has 5,500 to 8,500 distinct CDR3 sequences, roughly 30% seen once. Their antigens remain unidentified. Stated treatment: roughly 11-day PBMC culture with coronavirus spike peptide pools or control peptides (ViraFEST assay). Ahead of the COVID-19 pandemic (2011-2018), the CD4+ T cells of the unexposed donor were collected. Sequencing used CD4+ T cells from blood, cultured in vitro. The receptor set was obtained from a human donor in good health.

This clonotype was counted a single time. The V gene is TRBV9, the J gene TRBJ1-1; D gene ambiguous. Germline V gives CDR1 SGDLS, CDR2 YYNGEE. V was shortened by 0 bases and J by 3 bases, with 12 bases between the two germline ends. The CDR3 sequence is 15 residues long. CDR3 amino acids: CASSVGPDVDTEAFF. CDR3 coding DNA: TGTGCCAGCAGCGTAGGACCGGATGTGGACACTGAAGCTTTCTTT.

V and J are TRBV19 and TRBJ1-1; weak D call: TRBD1 (6 bases). The CDR3 loop spans 14 amino acids. Per the germline V gene, CDR1 is LNHDA and CDR2 is SQIVND (reference sequence). Trimming removed 5 bases from V and 10 bases from J, with 20 bases in between. The CDR3 spells CASSPGQPTLRAFF. The CDR3 DNA sequence: TGTGCCAGTAGTCCCGGACAGCCCACTCTCCGAGCTTTCTTT.

The chain employs TRBV20-1 and TRBJ2-1; maybe TRBD2 (5 bases). Between the trimmed V and J ends, which lost 1 base and 8 bases, there was a span of 9 bases. The CDR3 has 12 amino acids. Germline loops: CDR1 DFQATT, CDR2 SNEGSKA (reference sequence). The CDR3: CSARGLNYEQFF. In nucleotides, the CDR3 is TGCAGTGCTAGAGGACTAAACTATGAGCAGTTCTTC.

The chain employs TRBV6-2 or TRBV6-3 and TRBJ2-3, with 10 bases aligning to TRBD2. Germline CDR1 reads MNHEY; CDR2 reads SVGEGT. This CDR3 contains 16 residues. After removal of 7 bases from V and 4 bases from J, the junction contained 11 bases not matched to a gene. The CDR3 region is CASKTPSGGAADTQYF. CDR3 DNA sequence: TGTGCCAGCAAGACACCCAGCGGGGGGGCCGCAGATACGCAGTATTTT.

This clonotype turned up a few times. V and J are TRBV6-5 and TRBJ1-1; no reliable D call. There are 15 residues in the CDR3. Germline V gene sequence: CDR1 MNHEY, CDR2 SVGAGI. V was shortened by 0 bases and J by 0 bases, with 8 bases between the two germline ends. In DNA form, the CDR3 reads TGTGCCAGCAGTTACTCAAGGGCCCTGAACACTGAAGCTTTCTTT. It yields the protein CASSYSRALNTEAFF.

This clonotype was picked up a small number of times. The rearrangement joins TRBV7-3 to TRBJ1-6; possible D gene TRBD1, 6 bases. Per germline, CDR1 SGHTA and CDR2 FQGTGA. The V and J ends lost 2 bases and 8 bases respectively, with 10 bases between them. The CDR3 is made up of 14 amino acids. The CDR3 protein is CASSLRGGDSPLHF. CDR3 DNA: TGTGCCAGCAGCTTACGGGGGGGCGATTCACCCCTCCACTTT.

The chain recombines TRBV6-5 with TRBJ1-1, with a possible D match to TRBD1 (5 bases). V was pared by 1 base and J by 7 bases, with 28 bases between. Germline V gene lookup returns CDR1 MNHEY and CDR2 SVGAGI. This CDR3 has 19 residues. This CDR3 is CASSYYGLAGREMRDEAFF. CDR3 bases: TGTGCCAGCAGTTACTACGGTCTGGCAGGGCGAGAGATGCGTGATGAAGCTTTCTTT.

This clonotype is labeled as medium-sized (0.01 to 0.1%). The chain is built from TRBV27 and TRBJ1-2; D is unclear. Deletions cut 5 bases from V and 7 bases from J, with 14 bases between. The CDR3 consists of 13 residues. Per the germline V gene, CDR1 is MNHEY and CDR2 is SMNVEV (reference sequence). CDR3 region: CASSPTREGGYTF. Here the CDR3 DNA reads TGTGCCAGCAGTCCGACTAGGGAAGGTGGCTACACCTTC.

The chain is built from TRBV18 and TRBJ2-5; D remains ambiguous. CDR1 is KGHSH and CDR2 is LQKENI in the germline V gene. The CDR3 runs 13 residues. Trimming took 1 base from V and 4 from J, leaving 7 bases between them. The CDR3 bases are TGTGCCAGCTCACCACAGGCGATAGAGACCCAGTACTTC. Translation: CASSPQAIETQYF.

V usage is TRBV7-9 and J usage is TRBJ2-6; no clear D. The V gene lost 3 bases and the J gene lost 0 bases, with 6 bases spanning the gap. Germline V gene data show CDR1 as SEHNR and CDR2 as FQNEAQ (reference sequence). The CDR3 has 15 residues. Written as DNA, the CDR3 is TGTGCCAGCAGCTTGGTCCGCTCTGGGGCCAACGTCCTGACTTTC. Its translation: CASSLVRSGANVLTF. Supplemented by reference TRBV7-9 and TRBJ2-6, the full variable domain reads DTGVSQNPRHKITKRGQNVTFRCDPISEHNRLYWYRQTLGQGPEFLTYFQNEAQLEKSRLLSDRFSAERPKGSFSTLEIQRTEQGDSAMYLCASSLVRSGANVLTFGAGSRLTVL.

There are a few counts of this clonotype. The rearrangement uses TRBV6-1 and TRBJ2-1; D may be TRBD2 (6 bases). V was trimmed by 4 bases and J by 6 bases, leaving 10 bases between them. This CDR3 region has 13 residues. Germline CDR1 MNHNS, CDR2 SASEGT. CDR3 nucleotide sequence: TGTGCCAGCAGTGGGACTATTACCAATGAGCAGTTCTTC. Translating it yields CASSGTITNEQFF.

The chain carries TRBV7-6 and TRBJ2-1; 9 bases are shared with TRBD1. CDR1 and CDR2 from the germline V gene are SGHVS and FNYEAQ. Germline trimming cut 5 bases from V and 3 bases from J; bases unmatched to any gene: 5. The CDR3 totals 15 residues. In DNA, the CDR3 is TGTGCCAGCAGCCCCCGACAGGGGGGCTACAATGAGCAGTTCTTC. Translating gives CASSPRQGGYNEQFF.

The chain is built from TRBV30 and TRBJ1-5; D remains ambiguous. The germline gives CDR1 GTSNPN, CDR2 SVGIG (reference sequence). V lost 2 bases to trimming and J lost 5 bases, with 10 bases between them. The CDR3 totals 13 residues. The CDR3 loop is CAWSLVGYQPQHF. In nucleotides, the CDR3 is TGTGCCTGGAGTCTAGTAGGGTATCAGCCCCAGCATTTT.

The chain has TRBV9 and TRBJ1-2; 9 nucleotides align to TRBD1. V lost 3 bases to trimming and J lost 2 bases; unmatched junction nucleotides: 2. From germline, CDR1 is SGDLS and CDR2 YYNGEE. CDR3 size: 14 residues. The CDR3 protein is CASSADRGNYGYTF. CDR3 coding DNA: TGTGCCAGCAGCGCCGACAGGGGGAACTATGGCTACACCTTC.

This clonotype ranks as large. CDR3 protein: CSARDHIYGYTF. In DNA, the CDR3 is TGCAGTGCCAGGGATCACATCTATGGCTACACCTTC. The rearrangement joins TRBV20-1 to TRBJ1-2; possibly TRBD1 for D (5 bases). Trimming stripped 6 bases from V and 4 bases from J, with 12 bases between. The length of the CDR3 is 12 residues. Germline assignment: CDR1 DFQATT and CDR2 SNEGSKA (reference sequence).

V gene TRBV7-6 combines with J gene TRBJ2-3; D ambiguous. CDR1 is SGHVS and CDR2 is FNYEAQ in the germline V gene. The germline V and J ends were trimmed by 1 base and 3 bases, with 8 bases remaining between them. This CDR3 has 14 amino acids. The CDR3: CASSLVGNTDTQYF. DNA for the CDR3: TGTGCCAGCAGCTTAGTTGGAAATACAGATACGCAGTATTTT.

The chain has TRBV6-1 and TRBJ2-3; D call uncertain. Germline CDR1 is MNHNS and CDR2 is SASEGT. V was clipped by 1 base and J by 6 bases, with 5 bases between them. The CDR3 consists of 12 residues. CDR3 amino acids: CASSEVRDTQYF. In DNA, the CDR3 is TGTGCCAGCAGTGAAGTAAGGGATACGCAGTATTTT.

V is TRBV20-1 and J is TRBJ1-1; D is perhaps TRBD1 (6 bases). Per germline, CDR1 DFQATT and CDR2 SNEGSKA (reference sequence). V lost 3 bases and J lost 1, with 9 bases in between. The CDR3 length is 13 residues. The CDR3 reads CSASPGQNTEAFF. The CDR3 DNA sequence: TGCAGTGCTAGTCCGGGACAGAACACTGAAGCTTTCTTT.

The chain uses TRBV7-3 and TRBJ2-3; TRBD2 matches at 7 bases. V dropped 7 bases and J dropped 5; count of bases not matched to a gene: 9. Germline V lookup: CDR1 SGHTA, CDR2 FQGTGA. The CDR3 is made up of 14 amino acids. The CDR3 reads CASKDSGGGDTQYF. The DNA for the CDR3 is TGTGCCAGCAAGGATTCGGGGGGAGGAGATACGCAGTATTTT.

This clonotype appeared a single time. V and J are TRBV19 and TRBJ2-1; maybe TRBD2 (5 bases). Germline V gene lookup returns CDR1 LNHDA and CDR2 SQIVND (reference sequence). The CDR3 runs to 16 residues. V was pared by 6 bases and J by 0 bases, with 15 bases between. The CDR3 nucleotides are TGTGCCAGTAGGCCTCTCGGGGAGAGCTCCTACAATGAGCAGTTCTTC. Translating it yields CASRPLGESSYNEQFF.

The table lists this clonotype with a few counts. This rearrangement joins TRBV7-6 to TRBJ1-3; 10 positions agree with TRBD1. The CDR3 sequence is 17 residues long. V lost 1 base and J lost 0; bases outside the gene matches: 3. The germline V gene encodes CDR1 SGHVS and CDR2 FNYEAQ. CDR3 DNA sequence: TGTGCCAGCAGCTTAGTGACAGGGGGCAGCTCTGGAAACACCATATATTTT. Encoded protein: CASSLVTGGSSGNTIYF.